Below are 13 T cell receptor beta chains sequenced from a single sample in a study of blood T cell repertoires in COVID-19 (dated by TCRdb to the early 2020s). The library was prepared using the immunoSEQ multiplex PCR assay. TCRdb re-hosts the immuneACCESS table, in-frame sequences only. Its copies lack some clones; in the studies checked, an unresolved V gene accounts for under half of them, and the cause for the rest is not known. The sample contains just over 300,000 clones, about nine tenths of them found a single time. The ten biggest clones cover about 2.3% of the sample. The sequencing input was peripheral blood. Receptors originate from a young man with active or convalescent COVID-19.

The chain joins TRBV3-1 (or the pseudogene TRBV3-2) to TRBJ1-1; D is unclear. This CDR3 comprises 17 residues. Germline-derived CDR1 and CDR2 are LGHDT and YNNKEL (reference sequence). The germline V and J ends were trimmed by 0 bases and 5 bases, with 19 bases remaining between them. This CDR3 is CASSQELRHLQRTEAFF. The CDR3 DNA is TGTGCCAGCAGCCAAGAACTCCGACACCTCCAGCGGACTGAAGCTTTCTTT.

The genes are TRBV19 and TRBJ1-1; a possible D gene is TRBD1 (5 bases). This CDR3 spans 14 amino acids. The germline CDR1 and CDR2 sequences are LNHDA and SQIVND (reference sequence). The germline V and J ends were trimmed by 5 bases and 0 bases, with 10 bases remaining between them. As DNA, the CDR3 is TGTGCCAGTAGTGCCACAGGAATGAACACTGAAGCTTTCTTT. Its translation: CASSATGMNTEAFF.

The CDR3: CASSSGAGGKAGELFF. CDR3 bases: TGTGCCAGCAGTTCGGGCGCAGGGGGGAAGGCCGGGGAGCTGTTTTTT. V and J are TRBV7-9 and TRBJ2-2, with TRBD1 as a possible D gene (7 bases). V lost 6 bases and J lost 6, with 20 bases in between. CDR1 and CDR2 from the germline V gene are SEHNR and FQNEAQ (reference sequence). This CDR3 has 16 amino acids.

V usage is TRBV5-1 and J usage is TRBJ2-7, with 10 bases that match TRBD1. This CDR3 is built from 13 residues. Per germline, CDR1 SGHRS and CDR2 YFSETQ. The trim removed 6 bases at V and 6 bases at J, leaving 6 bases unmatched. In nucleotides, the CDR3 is TGCGCCAGCAACCCGACAGGGGGCGGCGAGCAGTACTTC. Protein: CASNPTGGGEQYF.

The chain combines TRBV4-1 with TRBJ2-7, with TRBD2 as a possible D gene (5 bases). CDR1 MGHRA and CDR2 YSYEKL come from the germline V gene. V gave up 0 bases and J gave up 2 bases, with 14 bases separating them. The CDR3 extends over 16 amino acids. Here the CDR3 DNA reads TGCGCCAGCAGCCAAGAAGGTGGTCTAGCTGCCTACGAGCAGTACTTC. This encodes CASSQEGGLAAYEQYF.

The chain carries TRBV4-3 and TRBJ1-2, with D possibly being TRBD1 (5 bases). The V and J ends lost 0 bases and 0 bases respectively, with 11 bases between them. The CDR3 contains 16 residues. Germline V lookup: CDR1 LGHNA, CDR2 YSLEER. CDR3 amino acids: CASSQETAGSNYGYTF. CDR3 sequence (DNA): TGCGCCAGCAGCCAAGAAACGGCAGGGTCTAACTATGGCTACACCTTC.

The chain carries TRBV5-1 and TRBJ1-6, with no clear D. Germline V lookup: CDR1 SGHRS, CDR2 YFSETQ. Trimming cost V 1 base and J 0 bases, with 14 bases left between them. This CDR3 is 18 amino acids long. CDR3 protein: CASSLYPSGSSYNSPLHF. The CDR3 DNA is TGCGCCAGCAGCTTGTATCCTTCCGGGAGCTCCTATAATTCACCCCTCCACTTT.

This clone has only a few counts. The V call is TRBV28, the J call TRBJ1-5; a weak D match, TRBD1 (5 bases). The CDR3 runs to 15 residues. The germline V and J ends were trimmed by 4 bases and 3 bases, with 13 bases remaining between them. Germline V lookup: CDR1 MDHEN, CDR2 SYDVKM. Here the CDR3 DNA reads TGTGCCAGCAGTTCTCCGGGACTGATCAATCAGCCCCAGCATTTT. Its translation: CASSSPGLINQPQHF.

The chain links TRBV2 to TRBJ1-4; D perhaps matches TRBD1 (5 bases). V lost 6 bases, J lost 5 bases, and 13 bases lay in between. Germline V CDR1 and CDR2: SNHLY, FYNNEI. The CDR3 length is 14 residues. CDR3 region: CASRGPAPNEKLFF. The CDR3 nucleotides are TGTGCCAGCAGGGGGCCAGCACCGAATGAAAAACTGTTTTTT.

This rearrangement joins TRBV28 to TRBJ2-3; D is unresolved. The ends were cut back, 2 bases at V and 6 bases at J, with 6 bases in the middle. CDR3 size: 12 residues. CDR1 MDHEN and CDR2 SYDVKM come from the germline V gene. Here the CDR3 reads CASSLVSDTQYF. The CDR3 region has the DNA TGTGCCAGCAGTTTAGTCTCCGATACGCAGTATTTT.

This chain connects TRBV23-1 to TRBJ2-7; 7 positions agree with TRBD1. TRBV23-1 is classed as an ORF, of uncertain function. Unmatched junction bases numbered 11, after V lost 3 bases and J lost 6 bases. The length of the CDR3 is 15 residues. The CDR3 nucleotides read TGCGCCAGCAGTCACAATACGGGACAGTTAATCGAGCAGTACTTC. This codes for CASSHNTGQLIEQYF.

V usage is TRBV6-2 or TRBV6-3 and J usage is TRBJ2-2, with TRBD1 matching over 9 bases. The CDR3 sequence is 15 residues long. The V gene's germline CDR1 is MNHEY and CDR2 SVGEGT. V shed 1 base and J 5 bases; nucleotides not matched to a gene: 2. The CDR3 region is CASSYLDRGTGELFF. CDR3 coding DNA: TGTGCCAGCAGTTACTTGGACAGGGGTACCGGGGAGCTGTTTTTT.

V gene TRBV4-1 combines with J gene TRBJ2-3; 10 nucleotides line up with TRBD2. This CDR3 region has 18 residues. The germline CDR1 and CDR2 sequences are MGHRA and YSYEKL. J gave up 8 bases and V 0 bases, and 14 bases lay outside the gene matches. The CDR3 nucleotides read TGCGCCAGCAGCCAAGAAGGCAGCGGGGGGGTTGTTGGAGCTACGCAGTATTTT. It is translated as CASSQEGSGGVVGATQYF.